The present entry profiles one TCR beta chain with its context. The antigen is not known. CDR3 length: 14 residues. V was trimmed by 0 bases and J by 5 bases, leaving 11 bases between them. Germline V gene lookup returns CDR1 SGHRS and CDR2 YFSETQ. This specimen comes from a study of shared clonotypes between healthy human individuals. Profiling relied on immunoSEQ multiplex PCR, and the TCRdb table lists in-frame clones only, not all of them. The sample consists of around 500,000 clones, around 78% of them appearing once. Study observations and caveats: A small donor pool kept down the genetic and exposure-history diversity that was represented.

The sample consisted of PBMCs. The rearrangement links TRBV5-1 to TRBJ2-5, with no clear D. The clonotype was recovered from a woman in her 40s in good health. Some clones in this sample may be carry-over from other donors' samples. The chain's CDR3 is CASSLAPLRETQYF. CDR3 DNA sequence: TGCGCCAGCAGCTTGGCCCCCCTCCGTGAGACCCAGTACTTC.